This entry lists 21 T cell receptor beta chains sequenced from one sample in a study of blood T cell repertoires in COVID-19. Libraries were prepared by immunoSEQ multiplex PCR; TCRdb keeps only in-frame clonotypes and omits some of them. Among about 120,000 clones listed, 80% to 85% were seen once. Sequences were obtained from peripheral blood. All receptors come from a woman aged 45-60 years with acute or convalescent COVID-19.

V gene TRBV28 combines with J gene TRBJ2-3; D is unresolved. There are 12 residues in the CDR3. V gave up 6 bases and J gave up 4 bases, with 8 bases separating them. The germline CDR1 and CDR2 sequences are MDHEN and SYDVKM. The chain's CDR3 is CASSSRSDTQYF. As DNA, the CDR3 is TGTGCCAGCAGCTCCAGATCAGATACGCAGTATTTT.

The CDR3 protein is CASGQAPYNQPQHF. The CDR3 DNA follows: TGTGCCAGCGGGCAGGCCCCCTACAATCAGCCCCAGCATTTT. V and J are TRBV2 and TRBJ1-5; D gene uncertain. Germline V gene data show CDR1 as SNHLY and CDR2 as FYNNEI. Trimming left V 8 bases short and J 3 bases short, with 14 bases between. CDR3 length: 14 amino acids. Combining the CDR3 with reference TRBV2 and TRBJ1-5 gives the whole variable domain EPEVTQTPSHQVTQMGQEVILRCVPISNHLYFYWYRQILGQKVEFLVSFYNNEISEKSEIFDDQFSVERPDGSNFTLKIRSTKLEDSAMYFCASGQAPYNQPQHFGDGTRLSIL.

As concerns this clone: The junction and the germline gene differ at one end; a read error may be behind it. This sequence joins TRBV7-7 and TRBJ2-1, with D perhaps TRBD1 (6 bases). The CDR3 has 15 residues. The V gene's germline CDR1 is SSHAT and CDR2 FNYEAQ (reference sequence). The CDR3 coding sequence is TGTGCTAGCAGCTTACAGCCAGGGGAGTATAGGGAGCAGTTCTTC. Its protein is CASSLQPGEYREQFF.

The chain joins TRBV5-6 to TRBJ1-1; no clear D gene. CDR3 length: 13 amino acids. V was pared by 3 bases and J by 1 base, with 7 bases between. Germline V CDR1 and CDR2: SGHDT, YYEEEE. The CDR3, as DNA: TGTGCCAGCAGCTCCAACTGGAACACTGAAGCTTTCTTT. This codes for CASSSNWNTEAFF.

This chain uses TRBV7-2 with TRBJ1-2, with 8 positions matching TRBD1. Trimming took 0 bases from V and 4 from J; bases not matched to a gene: 4. Germline V gives CDR1 SGHTA, CDR2 FQGNSA. The CDR3 totals 15 residues. The CDR3 here is CASSLAGQALYGYTF. In DNA form, the CDR3 reads TGTGCCAGCAGCTTAGCGGGACAGGCACTCTATGGCTACACCTTC.

The rearrangement links TRBV28 to TRBJ2-5, with 11 bases identical to TRBD2. Losses at the gene ends were 5 bases for V and 4 bases for J; bases not matched to a gene: 6. Germline CDR1 and CDR2: MDHEN and SYDVKM. This CDR3 has 15 residues. The CDR3 spells CASSPIAGGAETQYF. CDR3 coding DNA: TGTGCCAGCAGTCCAATAGCGGGAGGGGCAGAGACCCAGTACTTC.

The chain links TRBV28 to TRBJ1-3; D remains unclear. Germline-derived CDR1 and CDR2 are MDHEN and SYDVKM. The CDR3 totals 14 residues. V gave up 5 bases and J gave up 4 bases, with 12 bases separating them. CDR3 nucleotide sequence: TGTGCCAGCAGTAACAGTGGGTTAGGAAACACCATATATTTT. It codes for CASSNSGLGNTIYF.

The chain recombines TRBV27 with TRBJ2-1; TRBD1 aligns across 7 bases. The germline V gene has CDR1 MNHEY and CDR2 SMNVEV (reference sequence). This CDR3 has 14 residues. The V segment lost 1 base and the J segment 7 bases; nucleotides outside the gene matches: 4. The CDR3 DNA follows: TGTGCCAGCAGTTTATTACAGGGGAGTAATGAGCAGTTCTTC. It yields the protein CASSLLQGSNEQFF.

This clone turned up a few times. The chain couples TRBV9 to TRBJ1-1, with 9 bases fitting TRBD1. After removal of 3 bases from V and 4 bases from J, the junction contained 10 bases not matched to a gene. Germline-derived CDR1 and CDR2 are SGDLS and YYNGEE. This CDR3 comprises 16 residues. In nucleotides, the CDR3 is TGTGCCAGCAGCGCCCCCCCGGGACAGGGACCCACTGAAGCTTTCTTT. It yields the protein CASSAPPGQGPTEAFF.

The genes are TRBV7-9 and TRBJ1-4, with 9 bases matching TRBD1. This CDR3 spans 19 amino acids. The germline V gene encodes CDR1 SEHNR and CDR2 FQNEAQ (reference sequence). Trimming removed 5 bases from V and 7 bases from J; junction bases left unmatched: 20. The CDR3 here is CASSPADRGVKRDSEKLFF. The DNA for the CDR3 is TGTGCCAGCAGCCCGGCGGACAGGGGCGTTAAGAGGGATAGTGAAAAACTGTTTTTT.

V gene TRBV6-1 combines with J gene TRBJ1-5, with a tentative D call TRBD1 (5 bases). The CDR3 extends over 15 amino acids. CDR1 MNHNS and CDR2 SASEGT come from the germline V gene. V lost 3 bases to trimming and J lost 3 bases, with 12 bases between them. CDR3 protein: CASSEIDRVNQPQHF. In DNA, the CDR3 is TGTGCCAGCAGTGAGATTGACAGAGTCAATCAGCCCCAGCATTTT.

CDR3 sequence reads: CASSQVGRNSPLHF. The CDR3 DNA reads as TGTGCCAGCAGCCAAGTGGGGAGAAATTCACCCCTCCACTTT. V is TRBV3-1 (or the pseudogene TRBV3-2) and J is TRBJ1-6; D not resolved. The CDR3 loop spans 14 amino acids. Germline V lookup: CDR1 LGHDT, CDR2 YNNKEL (reference sequence). The V end lost 1 base, the J end lost 7 bases, and 8 bases lay between the germline ends.

V and J are TRBV7-8 and TRBJ1-6; 7 nucleotides line up with TRBD1. CDR1 is SGHVS and CDR2 is FQNEAQ in the germline V gene. V lost 1 base and J lost 8; bases outside the gene matches: 5. The CDR3 covers 15 residues. The CDR3 coding sequence is TGTGCCAGCAGCTTAGTGACAGGGAGTCATTCACCCCTCCACTTT. This codes for CASSLVTGSHSPLHF.

The chain links TRBV18 to TRBJ2-3, with TRBD1 matching over 8 bases. J was trimmed by 3 bases and V by 2 bases; bases with no gene match: 4. This CDR3 is built from 15 residues. CDR1 KGHSH and CDR2 LQKENI come from the germline V gene. The CDR3 bases are TGTGCCAGCTCACCAGTCGGACAGGGAACAGATACGCAGTATTTT. Translation gives CASSPVGQGTDTQYF.

V and J are TRBV4-1 and TRBJ2-6, with 9 nucleotides matching TRBD2. V lost 4 bases, J lost 6 bases, and 16 bases stayed unmatched. The CDR3 has 19 amino acids. The germline V gene encodes CDR1 MGHRA and CDR2 YSYEKL. CDR3 region: CASSPRITSGRQEANVLTF. In DNA form, the CDR3 reads TGCGCCAGCAGCCCTCGAATAACTAGCGGGCGGCAAGAGGCCAACGTCCTGACTTTC.

V gene TRBV16 combines with J gene TRBJ1-1; 9 positions agree with TRBD1. Trimming cost V 1 base and J 5 bases; bases outside gene matches: 8. The length of the CDR3 is 16 residues. CDR1 is KGHSY, CDR2 FQNENV, per germline. CDR3 amino acids: CASSQFGYRGLTEAFF. The CDR3 nucleotides read TGTGCCAGCAGCCAATTTGGTTACAGGGGGCTAACTGAAGCTTTCTTT.

Only a few counts were recorded for this clone. This chain joins TRBV2 and TRBJ1-5; the D gene is possibly TRBD1 (5 bases). Germline V gives CDR1 SNHLY, CDR2 FYNNEI. The ends were cut back, 4 bases at V and 3 bases at J, with 10 bases in the middle. The CDR3 consists of 14 residues. CDR3 residues: CASSGTRNNQPQHF. CDR3 nucleotide sequence: TGTGCCAGCAGTGGGACACGAAACAATCAGCCCCAGCATTTT.

The CDR3 reads CASSRRDRGRETQYF. The CDR3 bases are TGTGCCAGCAGCCGGAGGGACAGGGGGCGAGAGACCCAGTACTTC. The J gene is TRBJ2-5, the V gene TRBV3-1 (or the pseudogene TRBV3-2); TRBD1 matches 12 bases. After removal of 4 bases from V and 4 bases from J, the junction contained 4 bases not matched to a gene. This CDR3 spans 15 amino acids. Germline assignment: CDR1 LGHDT and CDR2 YNNKEL (reference sequence).

The J gene is TRBJ2-5, the V gene TRBV2; 7 bases map to TRBD1. Germline V gene lookup returns CDR1 SNHLY and CDR2 FYNNEI. There are 15 residues in the CDR3. The J segment lost 4 bases and the V segment lost 4 bases, leaving 9 bases of the junction unmatched. The CDR3 nucleotides read TGTGCCAGCAGTGTATGGCAGGGGGTGGGAGAGACCCAGTACTTC. Amino acids: CASSVWQGVGETQYF.

The chain is built from TRBV18 and TRBJ1-2, with 8 bases lining up with TRBD1. CDR3 length: 14 amino acids. Trimming removed 5 bases from V and 2 bases from J; junction bases left unmatched: 4. Germline assignment: CDR1 KGHSH and CDR2 LQKENI. DNA of the CDR3: TGTGCCAGCTCATCTTGGACAGGGAACTATGGCTACACCTTC. The encoded protein is CASSSWTGNYGYTF.

This clone has more than one count but fewer than ten. The chain combines TRBV28 with TRBJ2-7; D might be TRBD2 (5 bases). The germline CDR1 and CDR2 sequences are MDHEN and SYDVKM. The CDR3 contains 16 residues. Trimming left V 2 bases short and J 2 bases short, with 16 bases between. The CDR3 DNA is TGTGCCAGCAGTTTAAGAGGGCAAGGTGGTACCTACGAGCAGTACTTC. Translated, it gives CASSLRGQGGTYEQYF.